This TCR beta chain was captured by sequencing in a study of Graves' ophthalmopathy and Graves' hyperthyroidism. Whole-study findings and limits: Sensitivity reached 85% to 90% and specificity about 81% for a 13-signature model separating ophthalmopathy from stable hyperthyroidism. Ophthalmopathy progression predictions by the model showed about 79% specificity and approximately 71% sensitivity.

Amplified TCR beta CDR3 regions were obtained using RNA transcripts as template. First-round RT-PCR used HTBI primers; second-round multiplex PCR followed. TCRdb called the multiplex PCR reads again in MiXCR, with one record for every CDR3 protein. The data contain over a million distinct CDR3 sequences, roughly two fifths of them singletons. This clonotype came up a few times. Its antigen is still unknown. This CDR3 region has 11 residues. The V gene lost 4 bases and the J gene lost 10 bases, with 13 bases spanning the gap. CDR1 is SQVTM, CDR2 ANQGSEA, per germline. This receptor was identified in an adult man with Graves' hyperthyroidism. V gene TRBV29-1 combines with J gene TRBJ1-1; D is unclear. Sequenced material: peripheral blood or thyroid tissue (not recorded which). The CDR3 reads CSVADRSGAFF. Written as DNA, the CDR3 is TGCAGCGTTGCCGATCGCTCTGGAGCTTTCTTT.